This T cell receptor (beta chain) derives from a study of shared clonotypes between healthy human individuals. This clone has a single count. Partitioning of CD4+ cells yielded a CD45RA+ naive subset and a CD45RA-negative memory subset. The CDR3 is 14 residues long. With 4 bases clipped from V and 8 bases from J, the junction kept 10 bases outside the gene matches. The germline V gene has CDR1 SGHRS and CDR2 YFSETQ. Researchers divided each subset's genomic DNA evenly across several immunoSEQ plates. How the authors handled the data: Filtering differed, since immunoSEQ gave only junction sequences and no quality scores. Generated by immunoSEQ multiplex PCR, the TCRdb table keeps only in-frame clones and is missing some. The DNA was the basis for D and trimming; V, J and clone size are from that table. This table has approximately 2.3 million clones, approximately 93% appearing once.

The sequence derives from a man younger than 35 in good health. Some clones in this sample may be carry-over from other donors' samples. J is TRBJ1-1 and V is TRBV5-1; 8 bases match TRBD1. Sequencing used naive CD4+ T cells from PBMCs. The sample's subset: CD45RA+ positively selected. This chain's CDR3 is CASSASSGTGEAFF. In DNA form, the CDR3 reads TGCGCCAGCAGCGCCTCATCCGGGACAGGAGAAGCTTTCTTT.